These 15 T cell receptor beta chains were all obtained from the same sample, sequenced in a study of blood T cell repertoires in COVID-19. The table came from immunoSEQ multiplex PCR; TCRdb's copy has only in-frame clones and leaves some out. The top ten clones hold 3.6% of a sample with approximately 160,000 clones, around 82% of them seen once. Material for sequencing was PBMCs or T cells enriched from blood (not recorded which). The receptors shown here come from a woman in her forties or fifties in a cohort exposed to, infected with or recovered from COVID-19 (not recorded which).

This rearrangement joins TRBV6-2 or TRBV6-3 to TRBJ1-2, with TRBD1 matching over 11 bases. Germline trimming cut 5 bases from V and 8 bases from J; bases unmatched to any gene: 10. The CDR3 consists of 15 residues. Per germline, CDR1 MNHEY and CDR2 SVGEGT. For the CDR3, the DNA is TGTGCCAGCAGTCCAGGACAGGGGGCGCTTCGCGGCTACACCTTC. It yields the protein CASSPGQGALRGYTF.

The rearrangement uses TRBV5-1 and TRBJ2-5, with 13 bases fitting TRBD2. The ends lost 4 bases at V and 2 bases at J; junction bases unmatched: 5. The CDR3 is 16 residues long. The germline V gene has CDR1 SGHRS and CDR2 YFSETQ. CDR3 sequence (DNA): TGCGCCAGCAGCCCGGGACTAGCGGGGCGACAAGAGACCCAGTACTTC. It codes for CASSPGLAGRQETQYF.

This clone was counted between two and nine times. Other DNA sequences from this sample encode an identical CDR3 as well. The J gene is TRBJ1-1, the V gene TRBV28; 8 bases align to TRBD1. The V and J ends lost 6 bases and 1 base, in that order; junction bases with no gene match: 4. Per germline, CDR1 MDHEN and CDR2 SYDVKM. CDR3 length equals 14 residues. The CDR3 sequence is CASRQQGENTEAFF. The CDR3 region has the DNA TGTGCCAGCAGGCAACAGGGGGAGAACACTGAAGCTTTCTTT.

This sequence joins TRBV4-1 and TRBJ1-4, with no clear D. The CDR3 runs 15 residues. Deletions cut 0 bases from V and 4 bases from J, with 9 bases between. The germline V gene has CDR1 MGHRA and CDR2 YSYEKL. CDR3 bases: TGCGCCAGCAGCCAAGAGAAGAGAAATAATGAAAAACTGTTTTTT. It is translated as CASSQEKRNNEKLFF.

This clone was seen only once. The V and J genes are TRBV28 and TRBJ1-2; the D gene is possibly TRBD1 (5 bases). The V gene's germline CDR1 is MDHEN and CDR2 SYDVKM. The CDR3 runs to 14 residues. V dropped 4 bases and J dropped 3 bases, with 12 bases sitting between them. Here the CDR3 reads CASSSARAHYGYTF. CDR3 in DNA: TGTGCCAGCAGTTCAGCCAGGGCCCACTATGGCTACACCTTC.

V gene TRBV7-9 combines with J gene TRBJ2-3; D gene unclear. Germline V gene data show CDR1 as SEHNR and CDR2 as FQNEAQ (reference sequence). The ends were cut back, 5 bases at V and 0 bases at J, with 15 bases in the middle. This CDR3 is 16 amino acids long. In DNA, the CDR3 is TGTGCCAGCAGCCCCACACTACGCTTAAGCACAGATACGCAGTATTTT. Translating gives CASSPTLRLSTDTQYF. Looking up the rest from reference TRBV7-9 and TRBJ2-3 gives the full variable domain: DTGVSQNPRHKITKRGQNVTFRCDPISEHNRLYWYRQTLGQGPEFLTYFQNEAQLEKSRLLSDRFSAERPKGSFSTLEIQRTEQGDSAMYLCASSPTLRLSTDTQYFGPGTRLTVL.

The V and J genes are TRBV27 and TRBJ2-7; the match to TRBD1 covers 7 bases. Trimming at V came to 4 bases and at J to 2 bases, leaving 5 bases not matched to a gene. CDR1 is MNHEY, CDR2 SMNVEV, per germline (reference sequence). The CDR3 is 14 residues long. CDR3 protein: CASSSRQGPYEQYF. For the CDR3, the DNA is TGTGCCAGCAGTTCACGACAGGGCCCCTACGAGCAGTACTTC.

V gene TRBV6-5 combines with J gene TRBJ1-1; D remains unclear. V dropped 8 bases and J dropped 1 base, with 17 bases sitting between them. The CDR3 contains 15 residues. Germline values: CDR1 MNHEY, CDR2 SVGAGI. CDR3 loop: CASSLGLWANTEAFF. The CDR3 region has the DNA TGTGCCAGCTCCCTTGGGTTGTGGGCGAACACTGAAGCTTTCTTT.

The CDR3 region is CASSLGVIYEQYF. The DNA of the CDR3 is TGTGCCAGCAGCCTAGGGGTAATCTACGAGCAGTACTTC. The V and J genes are TRBV5-5 and TRBJ2-7; weak D call: TRBD1 (5 bases). The CDR3 sequence is 13 residues long. Germline V gene data show CDR1 as SGHKS and CDR2 as YYEKEE (reference sequence). The ends were cut back, 4 bases at V and 3 bases at J, with 11 bases in the middle.

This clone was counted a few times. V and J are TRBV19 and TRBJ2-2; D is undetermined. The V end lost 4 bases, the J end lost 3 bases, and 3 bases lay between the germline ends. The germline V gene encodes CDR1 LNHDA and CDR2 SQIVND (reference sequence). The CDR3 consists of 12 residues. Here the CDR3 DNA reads TGTGCCAGTAGTACTTACACCGGGGAGCTGTTTTTT. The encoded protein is CASSTYTGELFF.

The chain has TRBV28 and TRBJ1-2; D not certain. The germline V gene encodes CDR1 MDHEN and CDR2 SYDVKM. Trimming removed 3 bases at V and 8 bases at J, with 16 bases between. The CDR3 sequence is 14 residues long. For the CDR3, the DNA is TGTGCCAGCAGTTTTGGTTGGGCGTTTAGGGGCTACACCTTC. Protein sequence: CASSFGWAFRGYTF.

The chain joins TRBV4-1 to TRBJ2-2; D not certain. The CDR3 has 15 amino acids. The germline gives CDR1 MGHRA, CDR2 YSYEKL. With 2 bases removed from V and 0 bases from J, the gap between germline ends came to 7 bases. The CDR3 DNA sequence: TGCGCCAGCAGCCAATTCAACTCGAACACCGGGGAGCTGTTTTTT. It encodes CASSQFNSNTGELFF.

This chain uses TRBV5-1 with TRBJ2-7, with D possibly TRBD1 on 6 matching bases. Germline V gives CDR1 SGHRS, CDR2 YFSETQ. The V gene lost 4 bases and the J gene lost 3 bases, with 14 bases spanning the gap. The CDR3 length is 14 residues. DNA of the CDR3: TGCGCCAGCAGCGCAGCCGGGACAAGCTACGAGCAGTACTTC. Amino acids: CASSAAGTSYEQYF. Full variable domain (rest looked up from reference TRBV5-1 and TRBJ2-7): KAGVTQTPRYLIKTRGQQVTLSCSPISGHRSVSWYQQTPGQGLQFLFEYFSETQRNKGNFPGRFSGRQFSNSRSEMNVSTLELGDSALYLCASSAAGTSYEQYFGPGTRLTVT.

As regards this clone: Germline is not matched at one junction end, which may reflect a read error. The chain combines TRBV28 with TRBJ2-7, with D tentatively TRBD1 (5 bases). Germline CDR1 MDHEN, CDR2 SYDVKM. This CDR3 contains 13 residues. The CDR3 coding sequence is TGTGCCTGCAGTAAGACAGTTTCCTACGAGCAGTACTTC. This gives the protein CACSKTVSYEQYF.

The CDR3 sequence: CASSLSVTGLAGGALYNEQFF. The CDR3 coding sequence is TGTGCCAGCAGCTTAAGTGTTACGGGACTAGCGGGAGGGGCTCTTTACAATGAGCAGTTCTTC. The chain joins TRBV7-6 to TRBJ2-1, with 16 positions matching TRBD2. Germline assignment: CDR1 SGHVS and CDR2 FNYEAQ. CDR3 length: 21 residues. Unmatched junction bases numbered 14, after V lost 2 bases and J lost 4 bases.